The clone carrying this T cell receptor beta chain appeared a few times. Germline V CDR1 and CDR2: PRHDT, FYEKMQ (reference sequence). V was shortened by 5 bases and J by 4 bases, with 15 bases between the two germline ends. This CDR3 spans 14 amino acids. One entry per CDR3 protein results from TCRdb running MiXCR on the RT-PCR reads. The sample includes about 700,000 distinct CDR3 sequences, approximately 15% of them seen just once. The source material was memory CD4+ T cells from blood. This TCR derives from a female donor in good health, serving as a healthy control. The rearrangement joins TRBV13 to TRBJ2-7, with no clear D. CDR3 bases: TGTGCCAGCAGCCCACATCGACTGGGATACGAGCAGTACTTC. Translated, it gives CASSPHRLGYEQYF.